These 9 T cell receptor beta chains were all obtained from the same sample, sequenced in a study of T cell responses to AZD1222 COVID-19 vaccine. Clones were sequenced by immunoSEQ multiplex PCR, and TCRdb holds only the in-frame ones, with some missing. The table records roughly 95,000 clones, about 94% of them present only once. Sequencing was performed on peripheral blood, taken 28 days after the second AZD1222 dose. The source is an adult who received the AZD1222 COVID-19 vaccine.

This clone appeared a single time. The chain employs TRBV19 and TRBJ1-1; no definite D call. CDR1 LNHDA and CDR2 SQIVND come from the germline V gene (reference sequence). CDR3 length: 15 amino acids. The germline V and J ends were trimmed by 5 bases and 1 base, with 14 bases remaining between them. The CDR3 bases are TGTGCCAGTAGTTCTCCGGGCCTGAGGAACACTGAAGCTTTCTTT. Translating gives CASSSPGLRNTEAFF.

V is TRBV28 and J is TRBJ2-7; D call uncertain. CDR3 length equals 14 residues. The germline V gene has CDR1 MDHEN and CDR2 SYDVKM. V was cut by 3 bases and J by 5 bases, with 14 bases left in between. The CDR3 loop is CASSFTRTTHEQYF. The CDR3 region has the DNA TGTGCCAGCAGTTTCACCCGGACGACGCACGAGCAGTACTTC.

The CDR3 region has the DNA TGTGCCAGCCGTCGGACGGGCGTCTACGAGCAGTACTTC. Its protein is CASRRTGVYEQYF. This chain connects TRBV27 to TRBJ2-7; D unresolved. The ends were cut back, 8 bases at V and 3 bases at J, with 14 bases in the middle. This CDR3 comprises 13 residues. Germline loops: CDR1 MNHEY, CDR2 SMNVEV (reference sequence).

The V call is TRBV11-2, the J call TRBJ2-1, with TRBD2 matching 9 bases. The CDR3 sequence is 15 residues long. J lost 9 bases, V lost 6 bases, and 12 bases had no gene match. In germline, CDR1 is SGHAT, CDR2 FQNNGV. DNA for the CDR3: TGTGCCAGCAGTATAGCGGGGGAGCGTTCCGGTGAGCAGTTCTTC. Translated: CASSIAGERSGEQFF.

The chain recombines TRBV30 with TRBJ1-6; 9 nucleotides agree with TRBD1. Germline-derived CDR1 and CDR2 are GTSNPN and SVGIG (reference sequence). The length of the CDR3 is 14 residues. After removal of 3 bases from V and 8 bases from J, the junction contained 5 bases not matched to a gene. CDR3: CAWSGTGFYSPLHF. CDR3 DNA sequence: TGTGCCTGGAGCGGGACAGGGTTTTATTCACCCCTCCACTTT. Based on the CDR3 plus reference TRBV30 and TRBJ1-6, the full variable domain is SQTIHQWPATLVQPVGSPLSLECTVEGTSNPNLYWYRQAAGRGLQLLFYSVGIGQISSEVPQNLSASRPQDRQFILSSKKLLLSDSGFYLCAWSGTGFYSPLHFGNGTRLTVT.

This chain uses TRBV5-8 with TRBJ2-3; TRBD2 aligns across 8 bases. This CDR3 is built from 17 residues. Trimming took 4 bases from V and 6 from J; bases not matched to a gene: 16. Germline V gives CDR1 SGHTS, CDR2 YDEGEE. In DNA form, the CDR3 reads TGTGCCAGCAGCCTCATATCCTGGTATAGCGGGACGGATACGCAGTATTTT. Translating it yields CASSLISWYSGTDTQYF.

V is TRBV7-3 and J is TRBJ1-1; TRBD1 is a possible D gene (5 bases). Germline V lookup: CDR1 SGHTA, CDR2 FQGTGA. Trimming took 3 bases from V and 2 from J, leaving 7 bases between them. The CDR3 loop spans 13 amino acids. The CDR3 nucleotides are TGTGCCAGCAGCTTCCAGGGAAACACTGAAGCTTTCTTT. Protein: CASSFQGNTEAFF.

Here the CDR3 reads CASRFVWGDPRTDTQYF. The CDR3 DNA is TGTGCAAGTCGCTTTGTTTGGGGGGATCCTCGCACAGATACGCAGTATTTT. The chain uses TRBV12-2 and TRBJ2-3; TRBD2 is taken as the D call from the table, unchecked against the DNA. TRBV12-2 is marked as a pseudogene. The CDR3 length is 17 residues.

The J gene is TRBJ1-1, the V gene TRBV7-9, with TRBD1 matching 11 bases. Germline loops: CDR1 SEHNR, CDR2 FQNEAQ (reference sequence). Trimming removed 5 bases from V and 6 bases from J; junction bases left unmatched: 5. The CDR3 has 14 amino acids. The CDR3: CASSLGQGAAEAFF. The CDR3 nucleotides read TGTGCCAGCAGCCTAGGACAGGGGGCTGCTGAAGCTTTCTTT. The variable domain in full, with the rest retrieved from reference TRBV7-9 and TRBJ1-1, is DTGVSQNPRHKITKRGQNVTFRCDPISEHNRLYWYRQTLGQGPEFLTYFQNEAQLEKSRLLSDRFSAERPKGSFSTLEIQRTEQGDSAMYLCASSLGQGAAEAFFGQGTRLTVV.